The 28 T cell receptor beta chains listed next were all sequenced from one sample in a study of beta chain features in type 1 diabetes. Every bit of the isolated RNA underwent reverse transcription, so sequencing read expressed TCRB transcripts. Here immunoSEQ multiplex PCR was the method, and the copy in TCRdb shows in-frame clones only, minus some. This table has hundreds of thousands of clones, around 15% appearing once. Sequenced sample: naive CD4+ T cells from blood. The origin of the receptors is a man aged 18 to 30 in good health.

The rearrangement joins TRBV7-3 to TRBJ2-1, with 7 nucleotides matching TRBD2. The CDR3 is made up of 17 amino acids. Germline CDR1 and CDR2: SGHTA and FQGTGA. With 5 bases clipped from V and 4 bases from J, the junction kept 14 bases outside the gene matches. In nucleotides, the CDR3 is TGTGCCAGCAGCCAAATCCGGCTAGCGGAGGGGTACAATGAGCAGTTCTTC. This encodes CASSQIRLAEGYNEQFF.

The chain combines TRBV9 with TRBJ1-2; D perhaps matches TRBD1 (6 bases). Germline CDR1 SGDLS, CDR2 YYNGEE. The germline V and J ends were trimmed by 3 bases and 5 bases, with 8 bases remaining between them. The CDR3 has 12 residues. CDR3 sequence (DNA): TGTGCCAGCAGCGGGGGGCTGTATGGCTACACCTTC. Its translation: CASSGGLYGYTF.

This clone was seen a handful of times. The chain employs TRBV7-3 and TRBJ2-5; 9 bases agree with TRBD2. Germline V gene lookup returns CDR1 SGHTA and CDR2 FQGTGA. The V gene end was trimmed by 5 bases and the J gene end by 9 bases; junction bases not matched to a gene: 10. This CDR3 has 14 amino acids. CDR3 residues: CASSQKAGGLAQYF. The CDR3 DNA is TGTGCCAGCAGCCAGAAAGCGGGGGGTCTAGCCCAGTACTTC.

About this clone: The same CDR3 is also encoded by other DNA sequences in this sample. The chain uses TRBV29-1 and TRBJ2-2, with D possibly being TRBD2 (6 bases). The V gene lost 4 bases and the J gene lost 1 base, with 10 bases spanning the gap. CDR3 length: 14 amino acids. Germline V gene data show CDR1 as SQVTM and CDR2 as ANQGSEA. The CDR3, as DNA: TGCAGCGTTGGGAGGGGCCTGAACACCGGGGAGCTGTTTTTT. It is translated as CSVGRGLNTGELFF.

This chain joins TRBV29-1 and TRBJ2-6; D is possibly TRBD1 or TRBD2 (5 bases each). CDR3 length equals 20 residues. CDR1 is SQVTM, CDR2 ANQGSEA, per germline. The germline V and J ends were trimmed by 0 bases and 0 bases, with 21 bases remaining between them. Written as DNA, the CDR3 is TGCAGCGTTGAAGATCCAGGCGTAGGGACGGGAATCTCTGGGGCCAACGTCCTGACTTTC. The encoded protein is CSVEDPGVGTGISGANVLTF.

This rearrangement joins TRBV5-1 to TRBJ2-1, with D perhaps TRBD1 (5 bases). Trimming left V 0 bases short and J 3 bases short, with 10 bases between. The CDR3 runs 15 residues. Germline CDR1 and CDR2: SGHRS and YFSETQ. The CDR3 DNA follows: TGCGCCAGCAGCTTGGTTGGACAACTCTACAATGAGCAGTTCTTC. Its protein is CASSLVGQLYNEQFF.

This clone has just a few counts. This chain links TRBV18 with TRBJ2-7; 9 nucleotides match TRBD1. The J segment lost 3 bases and the V segment lost 4 bases, leaving 10 bases of the junction unmatched. This CDR3 comprises 16 residues. CDR1 and CDR2 (germline): KGHSH, LQKENI. The CDR3 bases are TGTGCCAGCTCACATCGAGCCGGGACAGGGCACTACGAGCAGTACTTC. It yields the protein CASSHRAGTGHYEQYF.

This clone was counted between two and nine times. The chain joins TRBV7-2 to TRBJ2-1; 13 bases are a match to TRBD2. From germline, CDR1 is SGHTA and CDR2 FQGNSA. Losses at the gene ends were 6 bases for V and 6 bases for J; bases not matched to a gene: 5. This CDR3 spans 15 amino acids. CDR3 sequence: CASRQTSGRGNEQFF. CDR3 sequence (DNA): TGTGCCAGCAGACAAACTAGCGGGAGGGGCAATGAGCAGTTCTTC.

This clone was counted only a few times. The V and J genes are TRBV11-3 and TRBJ2-1; D is unresolved. Looked up from germline, CDR1 is SGHNT and CDR2 is YENEEA. This CDR3 has 15 residues. Trimming stripped 1 base from V and 4 bases from J, with 11 bases between. The CDR3 spells CASSLGSPLYNEQFF. CDR3 in DNA: TGTGCCAGCAGCTTAGGGAGTCCTCTATACAATGAGCAGTTCTTC.

The V and J genes are TRBV27 and TRBJ1-5; the D gene is possibly TRBD1 (5 bases). Germline values: CDR1 MNHEY, CDR2 SMNVEV (reference sequence). The V end was cut by 5 bases, the J end by 6 bases, with 26 bases between. The CDR3 runs to 18 residues. CDR3 region: CASSPSPRTGQGRQPQHF. DNA of the CDR3: TGTGCCAGCAGTCCGAGCCCTAGAACAGGCCAAGGGCGTCAGCCCCAGCATTTT.

This clone was picked up a small number of times. The rearrangement joins TRBV6-6 to TRBJ1-2; a possible D gene is TRBD1 (6 bases). The CDR3 is 14 amino acids. Looked up from germline, CDR1 is MNHNY and CDR2 is SVGAGI (reference sequence). The V gene lost 2 bases and the J gene lost 5 bases, with 12 bases spanning the gap. CDR3 DNA sequence: TGTGCCAGCAGTTACCAGGGGAGGGGGTATGGCTACACCTTC. This codes for CASSYQGRGYGYTF.

There are a few counts of this clone. This chain joins TRBV5-1 and TRBJ2-7; 7 bases are a match to TRBD2. The germline V gene encodes CDR1 SGHRS and CDR2 YFSETQ. The ends lost 7 bases at V and 1 base at J; junction bases unmatched: 11. This CDR3 region has 15 residues. CDR3 in DNA: TGCGCCAGCGCCCTGGGAGGGATGCATTCCTACGAGCAGTACTTC. Protein sequence: CASALGGMHSYEQYF. The variable domain in full, with the rest retrieved from reference TRBV5-1 and TRBJ2-7, is KAGVTQTPRYLIKTRGQQVTLSCSPISGHRSVSWYQQTPGQGLQFLFEYFSETQRNKGNFPGRFSGRQFSNSRSEMNVSTLELGDSALYLCASALGGMHSYEQYFGPGTRLTVT.

This clone occurred a few times. The rearrangement uses TRBV28 and TRBJ2-2; possible D gene TRBD1, 6 bases. The CDR3 has 15 residues. The V and J ends lost 2 bases and 2 bases respectively, with 9 bases between them. Germline V lookup: CDR1 MDHEN, CDR2 SYDVKM. The CDR3 loop reads CASSLRGGNTGELFF. The CDR3 DNA reads as TGTGCCAGCAGTTTAAGAGGGGGAAACACCGGGGAGCTGTTTTTT.

A few counts support this clone. The chain employs TRBV6-1 and TRBJ2-1; D remains unclear. The germline CDR1 and CDR2 sequences are MNHNS and SASEGT. The CDR3 length is 13 residues. Trimming pared 2 bases from V and 9 bases from J, leaving 11 bases between. For the CDR3, the DNA is TGTGCCAGCAGTGAAAGGATAGGCAGTGAGCAGTTCTTC. Its translation is CASSERIGSEQFF.

The chain joins TRBV9 to TRBJ2-7; 8 positions agree with TRBD1. Trimming removed 4 bases from V and 3 bases from J; junction bases left unmatched: 9. The CDR3 extends over 15 amino acids. Germline V gives CDR1 SGDLS, CDR2 YYNGEE. CDR3 residues: CASSPHGQGDYEQYF. The CDR3 DNA sequence: TGTGCCAGCAGCCCACACGGACAGGGAGACTACGAGCAGTACTTC.

This clone was found a few times. The V call is TRBV6-5, the J call TRBJ1-1; weak D call: TRBD1 (5 bases). The V and J ends lost 0 bases and 8 bases respectively, with 19 bases between them. CDR1 and CDR2 (germline): MNHEY, SVGAGI. This CDR3 has 16 amino acids. CDR3 sequence reads: CASSYSALTGVAEAFF. CDR3 in DNA: TGTGCCAGCAGTTACTCGGCTCTCACGGGGGTGGCCGAAGCTTTCTTT.

The CDR3 spells CASSPWDSIQTYNEQFF. CDR3 DNA sequence: TGTGCCAGCTCACCATGGGATAGCATACAAACCTACAATGAGCAGTTCTTC. The chain employs TRBV18 and TRBJ2-1; D unclear. Germline-derived CDR1 and CDR2 are KGHSH and LQKENI. The CDR3 consists of 17 residues. The V and J ends lost 2 bases and 2 bases respectively, with 16 bases between them.

This clone has just a few counts. This sequence joins TRBV19 and TRBJ2-2, with TRBD1 matching over 7 bases. Germline CDR1 and CDR2: LNHDA and SQIVND (reference sequence). The CDR3 length is 14 residues. V was clipped by 7 bases and J by 2 bases; unmatched bases: 4. CDR3 region: CASTGTENTGELFF. CDR3 nucleotides: TGTGCCAGTACCGGGACAGAAAACACCGGGGAGCTGTTTTTT. Full variable domain (missing parts from reference TRBV19 and TRBJ2-2): DGGITQSPKYLFRKEGQNVTLSCEQNLNHDAMYWYRQDPGQGLRLIYYSQIVNDFQKGDIAEGYSVSREKKESFPLTVTSAQKNPTAFYLCASTGTENTGELFFGEGSRLTVL.

This clone turned up a few times. The chain uses TRBV5-4 and TRBJ2-7; the D gene is possibly TRBD2 (7 bases). Germline V gene data show CDR1 as SGHNT and CDR2 as YYREEE (reference sequence). Deletions cut 2 bases from V and 3 bases from J, with 12 bases between. The CDR3 totals 14 residues. CDR3 sequence: CASSFRGLFYEQYF. The DNA of the CDR3 is TGTGCCAGCAGCTTCAGGGGACTATTCTACGAGCAGTACTTC.

The genes are TRBV27 and TRBJ1-5; D unclear. The CDR3 spans 14 residues. Germline loops: CDR1 MNHEY, CDR2 SMNVEV (reference sequence). V dropped 7 bases and J dropped 11 bases, with 21 bases sitting between them. The CDR3 nucleotides are TGTGCCAGCATGTCGGGAGGCCCAGCGATGGCCCAGCATTTT. Encoded protein: CASMSGGPAMAQHF.

The chain joins TRBV7-9 to TRBJ2-1, with TRBD2 matching over 9 bases. Germline CDR1 is SEHNR and CDR2 is FQNEAQ (reference sequence). The J segment lost 7 bases and the V segment lost 6 bases, leaving 7 bases of the junction unmatched. CDR3 length equals 14 residues. The CDR3: CASRPGLAGNEQFF. As DNA, the CDR3 is TGTGCCAGCAGGCCGGGACTAGCTGGGAATGAGCAGTTCTTC.

This clone was seen a handful of times. This rearrangement joins TRBV7-9 to TRBJ2-3, with 10 bases aligning to TRBD2. The CDR3 runs 17 residues. V shed 2 bases, J shed 4 bases, and the junction held 9 bases outside the gene matches. CDR1 is SEHNR, CDR2 FQNEAQ, per germline (reference sequence). CDR3 loop: CASSLLGSSGGSDTQYF. As DNA, the CDR3 is TGTGCCAGCAGCTTACTGGGCTCTAGCGGGGGTTCAGATACGCAGTATTTT.

This chain uses TRBV6-1 with TRBJ2-5, with 9 bases aligning to TRBD2. CDR1 and CDR2 (germline): MNHNS, SASEGT. After removal of 5 bases from V and 9 bases from J, the junction contained 10 bases not matched to a gene. This CDR3 spans 14 amino acids. The CDR3 is CASSHSGGDWAQYF. For the CDR3, the DNA is TGTGCCAGCAGTCATAGCGGGGGAGATTGGGCCCAGTACTTC.

This clone came up a few times. The rearrangement links TRBV30 to TRBJ1-4; TRBD1 agrees at 9 bases. The germline gives CDR1 GTSNPN, CDR2 SVGIG (reference sequence). Trimming at V came to 7 bases and at J to 7 bases, leaving 7 bases not matched to a gene. The CDR3 spans 13 residues. The CDR3 region has the DNA TGTGCCTCATCCGGGACAGGGCGTGAAAAACTGTTTTTT. Translation: CASSGTGREKLFF. Looking up the rest from reference TRBV30 and TRBJ1-4 gives the full variable domain: SQTIHQWPATLVQPVGSPLSLECTVEGTSNPNLYWYRQAAGRGLQLLFYSVGIGQISSEVPQNLSASRPQDRQFILSSKKLLLSDSGFYLCASSGTGREKLFFGSGTQLSVL.

The sample holds a few counts of this clone. The same CDR3 can be traced to other DNA sequences in this sample. This chain connects TRBV19 to TRBJ1-1; D gene unclear. The CDR3 has 14 amino acids. The V end was cut by 3 bases, the J end by 1 base, with 9 bases between. Germline V gene sequence: CDR1 LNHDA, CDR2 SQIVND (reference sequence). CDR3 DNA sequence: TGTGCCAGTAGTATTCTAGGAGCGAACACTGAAGCTTTCTTT. It specifies CASSILGANTEAFF.

This clone was found a few times. The chain is built from TRBV28 and TRBJ1-2; D gene unclear. This CDR3 region has 13 residues. V lost 2 bases and J 7 bases, leaving 11 bases between the germline ends. Germline V gives CDR1 MDHEN, CDR2 SYDVKM. This chain's CDR3 is CASSLEGILGYTF. CDR3 DNA sequence: TGTGCCAGCAGTTTAGAGGGAATTCTTGGCTACACCTTC.

This clone has a handful of counts. This chain uses TRBV7-2 with TRBJ1-2; D is unclear. Between the trimmed V and J ends, which lost 2 bases and 10 bases, there was a span of 8 bases. Germline V lookup: CDR1 SGHTA, CDR2 FQGNSA. The CDR3 is made up of 11 amino acids. The CDR3 region has the DNA TGTGCCAGCAGCTTAAACGTGCCCTACACCTTC. Its protein product is CASSLNVPYTF.

V and J are TRBV28 and TRBJ1-3; D gene ambiguous. V was shortened by 2 bases and J by 0 bases, with 5 bases between the two germline ends. Germline V gene sequence: CDR1 MDHEN, CDR2 SYDVKM. The CDR3 runs 14 residues. CDR3 in amino acids: CASSLRSSGNTIYF. The CDR3 DNA reads as TGTGCCAGCAGTTTAAGAAGCTCTGGAAACACCATATATTTT.